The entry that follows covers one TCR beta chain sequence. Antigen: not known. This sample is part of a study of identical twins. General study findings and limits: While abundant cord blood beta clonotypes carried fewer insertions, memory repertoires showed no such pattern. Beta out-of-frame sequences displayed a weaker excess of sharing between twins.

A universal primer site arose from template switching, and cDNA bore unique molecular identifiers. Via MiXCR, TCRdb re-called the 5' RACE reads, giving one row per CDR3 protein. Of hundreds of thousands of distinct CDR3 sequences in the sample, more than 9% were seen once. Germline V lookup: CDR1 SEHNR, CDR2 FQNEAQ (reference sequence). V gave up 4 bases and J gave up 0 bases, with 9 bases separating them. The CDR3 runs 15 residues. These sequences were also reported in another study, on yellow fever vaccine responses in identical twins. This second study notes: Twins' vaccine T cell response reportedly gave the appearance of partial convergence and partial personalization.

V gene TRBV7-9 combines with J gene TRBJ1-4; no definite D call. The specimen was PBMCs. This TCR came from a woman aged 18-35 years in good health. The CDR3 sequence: CASSSRSPTNEKLFF. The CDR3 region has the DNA TGTGCCAGCAGCTCCCGGAGCCCAACTAATGAAAAACTGTTTTTT.